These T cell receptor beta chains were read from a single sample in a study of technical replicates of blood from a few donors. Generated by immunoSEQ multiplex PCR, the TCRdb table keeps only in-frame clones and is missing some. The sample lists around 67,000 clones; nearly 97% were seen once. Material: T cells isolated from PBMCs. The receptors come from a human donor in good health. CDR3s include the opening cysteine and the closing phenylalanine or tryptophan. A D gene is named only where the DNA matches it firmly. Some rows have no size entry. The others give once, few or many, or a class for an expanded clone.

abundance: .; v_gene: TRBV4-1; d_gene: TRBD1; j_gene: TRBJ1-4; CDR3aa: CASSQGGTDRNF; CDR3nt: TGCGCCAGCAGCCAAGGGGGGACAGATCGGAATTTT
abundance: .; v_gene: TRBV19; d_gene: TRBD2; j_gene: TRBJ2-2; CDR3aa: CASSRLAGVTGELFF; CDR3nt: TGTGCCAGTAGTAGACTAGCGGGAGTTACCGGGGAGCTGTTTTTT
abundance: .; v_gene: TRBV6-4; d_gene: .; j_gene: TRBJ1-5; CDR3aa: CASSESSNQPQHF; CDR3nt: TGTGCCAGCAGTGAATCCTCCAATCAGCCCCAGCATTTT
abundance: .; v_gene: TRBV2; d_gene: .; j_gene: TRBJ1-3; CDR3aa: CASSESRTVSGNTIYF; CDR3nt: TGTGCCAGCAGTGAATCAAGGACAGTTTCTGGAAACACCATATATTTT
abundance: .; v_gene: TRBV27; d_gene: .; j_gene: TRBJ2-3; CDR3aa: CASKRILTSTDTQYF; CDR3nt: TGTGCCAGCAAGAGGATCTTAACTAGCACAGATACGCAGTATTTT
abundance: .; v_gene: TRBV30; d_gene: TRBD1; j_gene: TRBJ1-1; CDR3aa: CAQNPGGLNTEAFF; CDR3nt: TGTGCTCAGAACCCAGGGGGATTGAACACTGAAGCTTTCTTT
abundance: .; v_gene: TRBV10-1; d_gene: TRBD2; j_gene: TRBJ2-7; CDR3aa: CASSEGTSGEYEQYF; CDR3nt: TGCGCCAGCAGTGAGGGAACTAGCGGGGAATACGAGCAGTACTTC
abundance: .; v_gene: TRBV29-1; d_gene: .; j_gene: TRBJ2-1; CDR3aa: CSGLEVVDEQFF; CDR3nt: TGCAGCGGGCTAGAGGTCGTAGATGAGCAGTTCTTC
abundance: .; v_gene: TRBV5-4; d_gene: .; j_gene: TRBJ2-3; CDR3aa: CASSSSDGAGTQYF; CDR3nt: TGTGCCAGCAGCTCATCCGACGGCGCCGGGACGCAGTATTTT
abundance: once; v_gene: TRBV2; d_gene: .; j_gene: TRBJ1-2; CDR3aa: CASSGELVYGYTF; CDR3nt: TGTGCCAGCAGTGGAGAGTTGGTCTATGGCTACACCTTC
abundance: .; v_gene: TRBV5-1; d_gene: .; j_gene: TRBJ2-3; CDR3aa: CASSLEPGSTDTQYF; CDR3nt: TGCGCCAGCAGCTTGGAGCCCGGTAGCACAGATACGCAGTATTTT
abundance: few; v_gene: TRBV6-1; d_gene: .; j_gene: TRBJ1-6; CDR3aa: CASSEPTVRGDSPLHF; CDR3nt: TGTGCCAGCAGTGAACCGACAGTGCGAGGCGATTCACCCCTCCACTTT
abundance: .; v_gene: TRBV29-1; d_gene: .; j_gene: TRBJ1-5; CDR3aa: CSVGMGQGGQPQHF; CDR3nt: TGCAGCGTTGGGATGGGTCAAGGAGGACAGCCCCAGCATTTT
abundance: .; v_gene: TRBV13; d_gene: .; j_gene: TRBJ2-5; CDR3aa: CASSLALRDEETQYF; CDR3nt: TGTGCCAGCAGCTTAGCGTTGCGGGATGAAGAGACCCAGTACTTC
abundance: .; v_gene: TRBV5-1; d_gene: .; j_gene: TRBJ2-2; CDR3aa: CASSVDGNGELFF; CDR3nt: TGCGCCAGCAGCGTCGACGGGAACGGGGAGCTGTTTTTT
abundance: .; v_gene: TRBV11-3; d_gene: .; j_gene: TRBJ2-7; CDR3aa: CASSPLSSGSYEQYF; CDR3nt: TGTGCCAGCAGCCCGCTGAGTTCGGGCTCCTACGAGCAGTACTTC
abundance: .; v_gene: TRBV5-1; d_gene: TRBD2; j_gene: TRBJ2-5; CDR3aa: CASSLGLAGGPGTQETQYF; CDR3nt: TGCGCCAGCAGCTTGGGACTAGCGGGAGGGCCAGGCACCCAAGAGACCCAGTACTTC
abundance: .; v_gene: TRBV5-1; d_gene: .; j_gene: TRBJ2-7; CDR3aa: CASRGVSYEQYF; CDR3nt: TGCGCCAGCAGAGGGGTCTCCTACGAGCAGTACTTC
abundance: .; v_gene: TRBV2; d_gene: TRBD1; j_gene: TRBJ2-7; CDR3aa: CASSPRTGSYEQYF; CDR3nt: TGTGCCAGCAGCCCCCGGACAGGCTCCTACGAGCAGTACTTC
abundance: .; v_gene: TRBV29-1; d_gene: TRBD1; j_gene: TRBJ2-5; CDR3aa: CSVDRYQETQYF; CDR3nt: TGCAGCGTGGACAGGTACCAAGAGACCCAGTACTTC
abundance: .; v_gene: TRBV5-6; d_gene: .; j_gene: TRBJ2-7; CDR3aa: CASSLGVGGSYEQYF; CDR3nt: TGTGCCAGCAGCTTGGGGGTCGGCGGCTCCTACGAGCAGTACTTC
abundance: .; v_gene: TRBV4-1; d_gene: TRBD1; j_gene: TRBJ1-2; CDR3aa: CASSQRTQGDGYTF; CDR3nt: TGCGCCAGCAGCCAACGGACGCAGGGGGATGGCTACACCTTC
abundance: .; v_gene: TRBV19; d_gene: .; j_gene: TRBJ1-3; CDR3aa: CASSVGNSGNTIYF; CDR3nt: TGTGCCAGTAGTGTAGGTAACTCTGGAAACACCATATATTTT
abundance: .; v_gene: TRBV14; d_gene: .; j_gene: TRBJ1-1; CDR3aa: CASSQGRGPETEAFF; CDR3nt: TGTGCCAGCAGCCAAGGTCGCGGGCCGGAAACTGAAGCTTTCTTT
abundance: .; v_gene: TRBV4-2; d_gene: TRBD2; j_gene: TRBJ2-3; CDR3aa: CASSQDPLAGPKYF; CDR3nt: TGTGCCAGCAGCCAAGATCCCCTAGCGGGGCCCAAGTATTTT
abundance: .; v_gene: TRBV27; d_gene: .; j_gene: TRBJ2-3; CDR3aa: CASSQTRHKTDTQYF; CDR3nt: TGTGCCAGCAGTCAGACTAGGCATAAGACAGATACGCAGTATTTT
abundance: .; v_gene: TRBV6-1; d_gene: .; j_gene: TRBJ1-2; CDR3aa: CASSEASVQEYGYTF; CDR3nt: TGTGCCAGCAGTGAAGCGTCGGTACAGGAATATGGCTACACCTTC
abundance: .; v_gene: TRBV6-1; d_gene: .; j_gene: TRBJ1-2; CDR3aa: CASSEAGVYGYTF; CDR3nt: TGTGCCAGCAGTGAAGCAGGAGTGTATGGCTACACCTTC
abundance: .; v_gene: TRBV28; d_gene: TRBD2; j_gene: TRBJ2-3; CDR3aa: CAISTSGSTDTQYF; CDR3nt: TGTGCCATTTCGACTAGCGGAAGCACAGATACGCAGTATTTT
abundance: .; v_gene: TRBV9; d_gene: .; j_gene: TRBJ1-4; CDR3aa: CASSESGTIGVNEKLFF; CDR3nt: TGTGCCAGCAGCGAAAGCGGTACTATCGGGGTTAATGAAAAACTGTTTTTT
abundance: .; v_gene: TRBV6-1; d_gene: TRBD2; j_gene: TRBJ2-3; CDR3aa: CASSEILGGRPQYF; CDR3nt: TGTGCCAGCAGTGAAATTCTCGGCGGGAGGCCGCAGTATTTT
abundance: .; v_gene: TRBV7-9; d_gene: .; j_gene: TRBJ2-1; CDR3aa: CAISEQFF; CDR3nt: TGTGCCATCTCCGAGCAGTTCTTC
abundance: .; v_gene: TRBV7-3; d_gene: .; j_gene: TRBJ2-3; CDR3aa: CASSPTSGSNTGDTQYF; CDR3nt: TGTGCCAGCAGCCCAACTTCAGGGTCTAACACAGGAGATACGCAGTATTTT
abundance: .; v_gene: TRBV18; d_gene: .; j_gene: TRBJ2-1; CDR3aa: CASSPKEGLGEQFF; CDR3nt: TGTGCCAGCTCACCAAAGGAGGGACTCGGTGAGCAGTTCTTC
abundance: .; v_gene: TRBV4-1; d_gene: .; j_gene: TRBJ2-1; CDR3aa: CASSQREDPNEQFF; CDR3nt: TGCGCCAGCAGCCAGAGGGAGGATCCCAATGAGCAGTTCTTC
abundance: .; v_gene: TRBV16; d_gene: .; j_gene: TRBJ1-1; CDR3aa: CASSGTGRTNEGGTEAFF; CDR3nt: TGTGCCAGCAGCGGGACGGGACGGACGAACGAGGGAGGCACTGAAGCTTTCTTT
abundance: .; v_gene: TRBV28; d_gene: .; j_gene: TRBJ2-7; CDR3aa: CASSHNYPQYF; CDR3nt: TGTGCCAGCAGTCATAACTATCCCCAGTACTTC
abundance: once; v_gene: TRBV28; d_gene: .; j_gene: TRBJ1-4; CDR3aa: CASSLSQRISEKLFF; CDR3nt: TGTGCCAGCAGTTTAAGTCAGAGGATTAGTGAAAAACTGTTTTTT
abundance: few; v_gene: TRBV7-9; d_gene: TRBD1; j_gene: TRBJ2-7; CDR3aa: CASSPQGAYEQYF; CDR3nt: TGTGCCAGCAGCCCTCAGGGGGCTTACGAGCAGTACTTC
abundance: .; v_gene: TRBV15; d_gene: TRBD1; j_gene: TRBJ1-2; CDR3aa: CATSRVTGVPSGRIANYGYTF; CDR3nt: TGTGCCACCAGCAGAGTAACAGGGGTGCCCTCAGGCCGAATAGCTAACTATGGCTACACCTTC
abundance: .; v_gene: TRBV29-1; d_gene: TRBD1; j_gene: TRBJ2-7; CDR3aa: CSVEWGQLYEQYF; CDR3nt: TGCAGCGTTGAGTGGGGACAGTTGTACGAGCAGTACTTC
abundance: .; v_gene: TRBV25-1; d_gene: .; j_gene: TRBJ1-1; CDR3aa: CASSLPPGTEAFF; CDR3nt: TGTGCCAGCAGTCTACCCCCCGGGACAGAAGCTTTCTTT
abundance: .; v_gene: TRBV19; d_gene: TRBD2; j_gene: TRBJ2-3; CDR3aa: CASSPRLADLPDTDTQYF; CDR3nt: TGTGCCAGTAGTCCGCGACTAGCGGACCTACCAGACACAGATACGCAGTATTTT
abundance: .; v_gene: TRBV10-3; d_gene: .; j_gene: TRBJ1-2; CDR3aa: CATRWYPGLAYYGYTF; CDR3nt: TGTGCCACCAGGTGGTACCCGGGTCTGGCTTATTATGGCTACACCTTC
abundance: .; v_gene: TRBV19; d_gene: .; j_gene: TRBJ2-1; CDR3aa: CASRLGPEQFF; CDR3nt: TGTGCCAGCCGACTAGGTCCTGAGCAGTTCTTC
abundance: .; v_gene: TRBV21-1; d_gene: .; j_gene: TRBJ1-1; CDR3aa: CASSKWARQNTEAFF; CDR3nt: TGTGCCAGCAGCAAATGGGCTCGACAGAACACTGAAGCTTTCTTT
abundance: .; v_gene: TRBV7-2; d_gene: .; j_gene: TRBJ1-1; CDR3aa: CASSLSGAAYMNTEAFF; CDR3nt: TGTGCCAGCAGCTTATCAGGGGCTGCTTACATGAACACTGAAGCTTTCTTT
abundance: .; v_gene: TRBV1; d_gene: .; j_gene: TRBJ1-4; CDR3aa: CTSSPDAGSTNEKLFF; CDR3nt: TGCACCAGCAGCCCCGACGCAGGTTCAACTAATGAAAAACTGTTTTTT
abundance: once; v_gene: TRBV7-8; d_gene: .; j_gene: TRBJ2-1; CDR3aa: CASSLVGIPKGNEQFF; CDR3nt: TGTGCCAGCAGCTTAGTCGGGATACCGAAAGGAAATGAGCAGTTCTTC
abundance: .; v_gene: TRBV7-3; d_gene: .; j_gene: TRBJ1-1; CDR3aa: CASSFGANTEAFF; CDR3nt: TGTGCCAGCAGCTTTGGGGCGAACACTGAAGCTTTCTTT
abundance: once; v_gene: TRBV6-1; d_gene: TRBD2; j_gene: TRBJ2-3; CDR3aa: CASILAGGTDTQYF; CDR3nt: TGTGCCAGCATACTAGCGGGTGGCACAGATACGCAGTATTTT
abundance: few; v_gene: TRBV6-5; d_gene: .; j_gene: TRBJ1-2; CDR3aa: CASSRLLGDFYGYTF; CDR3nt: TGTGCCAGCAGTAGACTCCTAGGGGATTTCTATGGCTACACCTTC
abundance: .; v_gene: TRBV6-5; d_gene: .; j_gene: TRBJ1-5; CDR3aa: CASGSGARNQPQHF; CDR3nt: TGTGCCAGCGGATCAGGGGCTCGCAATCAGCCCCAGCATTTT
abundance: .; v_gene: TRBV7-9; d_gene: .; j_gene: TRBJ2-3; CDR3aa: CASSFQEGSRTDTQYF; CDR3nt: TGTGCCAGCAGCTTCCAAGAGGGATCGCGAACAGATACGCAGTATTTT
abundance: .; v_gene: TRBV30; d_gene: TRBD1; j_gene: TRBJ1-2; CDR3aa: CAWSSMTGGIYGYTF; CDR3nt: TGTGCCTGGAGTTCCATGACAGGGGGTATCTATGGCTACACCTTC
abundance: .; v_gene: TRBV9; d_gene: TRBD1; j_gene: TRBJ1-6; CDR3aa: CASSEGGQLNSPLHF; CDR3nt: TGTGCCAGCAGCGAGGGGGGACAGCTGAATTCACCCCTCCACTTT
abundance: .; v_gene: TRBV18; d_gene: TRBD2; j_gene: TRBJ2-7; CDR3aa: CASSRASGGYEQYF; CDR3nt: TGTGCCAGCTCAAGGGCTAGCGGGGGATACGAGCAGTACTTC
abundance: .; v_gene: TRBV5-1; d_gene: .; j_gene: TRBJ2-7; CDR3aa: CASSLPSSEQYF; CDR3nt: TGCGCCAGCAGCCTCCCGAGTTCCGAGCAGTACTTC
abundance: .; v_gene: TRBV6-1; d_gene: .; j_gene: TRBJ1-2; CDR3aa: CASSESQTAIYGYTF; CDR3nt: TGTGCCAGCAGTGAGAGTCAGACAGCTATATATGGCTACACCTTC